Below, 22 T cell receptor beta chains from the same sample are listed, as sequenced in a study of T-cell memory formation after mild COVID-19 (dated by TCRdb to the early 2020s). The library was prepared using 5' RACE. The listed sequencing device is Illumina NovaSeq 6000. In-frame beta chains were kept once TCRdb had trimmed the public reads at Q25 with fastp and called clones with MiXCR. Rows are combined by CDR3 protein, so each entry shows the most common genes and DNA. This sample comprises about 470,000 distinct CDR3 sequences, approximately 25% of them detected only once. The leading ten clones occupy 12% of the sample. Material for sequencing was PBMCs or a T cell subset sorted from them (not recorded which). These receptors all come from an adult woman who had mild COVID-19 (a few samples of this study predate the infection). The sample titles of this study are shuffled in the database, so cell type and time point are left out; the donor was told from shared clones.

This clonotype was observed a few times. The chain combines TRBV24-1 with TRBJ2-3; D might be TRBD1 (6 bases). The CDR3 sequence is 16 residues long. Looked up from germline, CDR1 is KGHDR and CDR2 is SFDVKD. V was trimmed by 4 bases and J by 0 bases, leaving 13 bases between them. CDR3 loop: CATSEQEDSSTDTQYF. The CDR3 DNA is TGTGCCACCAGTGAACAGGAGGACAGCAGCACAGATACGCAGTATTTT.

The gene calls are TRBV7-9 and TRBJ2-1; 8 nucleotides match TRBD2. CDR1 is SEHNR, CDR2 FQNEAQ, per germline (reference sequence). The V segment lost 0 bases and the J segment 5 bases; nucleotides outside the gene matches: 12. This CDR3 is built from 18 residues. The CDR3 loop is CASSLAYVTSETHNEQFF. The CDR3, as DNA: TGTGCCAGCAGCTTAGCGTATGTGACTAGCGAGACTCACAATGAGCAGTTCTTC. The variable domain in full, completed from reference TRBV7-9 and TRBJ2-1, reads DTGVSQNPRHKITKRGQNVTFRCDPISEHNRLYWYRQTLGQGPEFLTYFQNEAQLEKSRLLSDRFSAERPKGSFSTLEIQRTEQGDSAMYLCASSLAYVTSETHNEQFFGPGTRLTVL.

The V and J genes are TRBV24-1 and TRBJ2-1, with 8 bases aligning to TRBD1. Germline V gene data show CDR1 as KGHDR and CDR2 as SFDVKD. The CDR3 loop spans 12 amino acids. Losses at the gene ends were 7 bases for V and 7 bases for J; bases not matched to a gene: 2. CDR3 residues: CATSRQGNEQFF. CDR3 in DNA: TGTGCCACCAGCAGACAGGGGAATGAGCAGTTCTTC.

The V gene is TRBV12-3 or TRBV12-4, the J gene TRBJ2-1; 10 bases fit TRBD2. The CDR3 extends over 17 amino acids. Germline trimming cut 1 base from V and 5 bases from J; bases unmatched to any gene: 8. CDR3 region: CASSLVGSGGVDNEQFF. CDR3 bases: TGTGCCAGCAGTTTAGTAGGGAGCGGGGGGGTAGACAATGAGCAGTTCTTC.

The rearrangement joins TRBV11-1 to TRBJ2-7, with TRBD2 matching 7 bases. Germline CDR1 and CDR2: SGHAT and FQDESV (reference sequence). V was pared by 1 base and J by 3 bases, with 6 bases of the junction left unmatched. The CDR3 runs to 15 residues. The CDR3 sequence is CASSLVPAGNYEQYF. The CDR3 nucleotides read TGTGCCAGCAGCTTAGTCCCAGCGGGGAACTACGAGCAGTACTTC.

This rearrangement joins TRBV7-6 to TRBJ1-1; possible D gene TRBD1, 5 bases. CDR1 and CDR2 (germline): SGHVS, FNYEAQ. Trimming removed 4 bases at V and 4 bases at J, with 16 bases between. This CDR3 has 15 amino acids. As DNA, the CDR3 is TGTGCCAGCAGCTACTGGGGGAGGGAGGGCACTGAAGCTTTCTTT. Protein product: CASSYWGREGTEAFF.

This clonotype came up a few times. The CDR3 sequence is CASSLGIAGAYEQYF. The CDR3 DNA reads TGCGCCAGCAGCTTAGGTATAGCGGGGGCCTACGAGCAGTACTTC. This chain joins TRBV5-1 and TRBJ2-7; 9 bases are shared with TRBD2. Trimming removed 2 bases from V and 2 bases from J; junction bases left unmatched: 5. Germline assignment: CDR1 SGHRS and CDR2 YFSETQ. The CDR3 runs 15 residues.

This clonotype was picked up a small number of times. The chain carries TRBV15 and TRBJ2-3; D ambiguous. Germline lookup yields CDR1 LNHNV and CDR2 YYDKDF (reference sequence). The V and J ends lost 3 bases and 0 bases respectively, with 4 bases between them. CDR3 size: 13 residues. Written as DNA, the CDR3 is TGTGCCACCAGCAGGGGAAGCACAGATACGCAGTATTTT. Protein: CATSRGSTDTQYF.

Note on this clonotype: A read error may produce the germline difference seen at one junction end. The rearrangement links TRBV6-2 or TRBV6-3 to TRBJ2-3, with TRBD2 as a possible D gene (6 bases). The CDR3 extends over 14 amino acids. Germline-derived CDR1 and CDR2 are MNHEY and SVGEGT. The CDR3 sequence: CASSPSPGLGRGRF. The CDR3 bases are TGTGCCAGCAGCCCATCACCGGGACTTGGCCGGGGCCGTTTT.

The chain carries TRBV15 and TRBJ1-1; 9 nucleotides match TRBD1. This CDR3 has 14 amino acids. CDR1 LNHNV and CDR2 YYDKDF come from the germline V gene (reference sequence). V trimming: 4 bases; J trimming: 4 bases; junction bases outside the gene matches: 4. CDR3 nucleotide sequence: TGTGCCACCAGCAAGGGACAGGGTTTCACTGAAGCTTTCTTT. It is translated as CATSKGQGFTEAFF.

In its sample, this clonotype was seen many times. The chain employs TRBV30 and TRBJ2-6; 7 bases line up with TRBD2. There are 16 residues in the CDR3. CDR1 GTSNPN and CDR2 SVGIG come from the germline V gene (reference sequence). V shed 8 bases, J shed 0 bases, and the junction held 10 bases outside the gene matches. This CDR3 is CAIGGVTYSGANVLTF. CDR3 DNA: TGTGCCATTGGGGGGGTCACATACTCTGGGGCCAACGTCCTGACTTTC.

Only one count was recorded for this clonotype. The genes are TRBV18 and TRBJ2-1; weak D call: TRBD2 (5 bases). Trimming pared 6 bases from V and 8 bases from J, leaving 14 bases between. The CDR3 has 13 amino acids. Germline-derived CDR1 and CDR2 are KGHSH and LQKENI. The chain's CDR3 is CASSVTGGHEQFF. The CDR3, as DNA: TGTGCCAGCTCCGTTACCGGAGGACATGAGCAGTTCTTC.

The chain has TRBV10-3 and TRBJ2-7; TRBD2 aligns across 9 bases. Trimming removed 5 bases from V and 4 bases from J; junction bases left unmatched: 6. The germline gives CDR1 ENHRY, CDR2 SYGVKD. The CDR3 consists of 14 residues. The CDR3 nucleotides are TGTGCCATCAGTAGCCCTAGCGGGATATACGAGCAGTACTTC. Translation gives CAISSPSGIYEQYF.

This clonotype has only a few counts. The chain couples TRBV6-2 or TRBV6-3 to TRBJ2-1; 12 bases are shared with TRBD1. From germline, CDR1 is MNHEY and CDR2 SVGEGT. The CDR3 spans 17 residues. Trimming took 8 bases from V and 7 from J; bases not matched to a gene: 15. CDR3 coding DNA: TGTGCCAGCGAGATACCCCCGGGACAGGGGGCATCGAATGAGCAGTTCTTC. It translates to CASEIPPGQGASNEQFF.

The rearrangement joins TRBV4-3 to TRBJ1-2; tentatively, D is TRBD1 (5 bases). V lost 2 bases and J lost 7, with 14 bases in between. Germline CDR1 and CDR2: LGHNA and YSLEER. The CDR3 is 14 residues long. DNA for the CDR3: TGCGCCAGCAGCCAAAGAGAGTCGGGGGTTGGCTACACCTTC. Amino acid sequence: CASSQRESGVGYTF.

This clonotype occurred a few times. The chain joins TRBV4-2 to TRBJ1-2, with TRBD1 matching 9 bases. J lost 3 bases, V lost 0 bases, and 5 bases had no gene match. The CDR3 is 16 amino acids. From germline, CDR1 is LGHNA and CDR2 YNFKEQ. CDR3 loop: CASSQEWRDRDYGYTF. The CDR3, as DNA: TGTGCCAGCAGCCAAGAGTGGAGGGACAGGGACTATGGCTACACCTTC.

CDR3 nucleotides: TGTGCCAGCAGTGCCTCCGGGACAGGAAATCAGCCCCAGCATTTT. This codes for CASSASGTGNQPQHF. The chain is built from TRBV12-3 or TRBV12-4 and TRBJ1-5, with 8 bases identical to TRBD1. The CDR3 runs to 15 residues. The J segment lost 4 bases and the V segment lost 5 bases, leaving 7 bases of the junction unmatched.

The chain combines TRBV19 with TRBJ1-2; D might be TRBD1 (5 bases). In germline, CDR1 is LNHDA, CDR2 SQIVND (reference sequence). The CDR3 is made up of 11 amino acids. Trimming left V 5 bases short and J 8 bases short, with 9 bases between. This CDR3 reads CASSGRDGYTF. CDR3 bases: TGTGCCAGTAGTGGCAGGGACGGCTACACCTTC.

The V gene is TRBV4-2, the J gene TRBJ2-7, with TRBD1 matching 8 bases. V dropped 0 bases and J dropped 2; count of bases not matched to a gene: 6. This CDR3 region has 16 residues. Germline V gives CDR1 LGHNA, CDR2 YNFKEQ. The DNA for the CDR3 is TGTGCCAGCAGCCAAGATTCCGGGACAGGCGCCTACGAGCAGTACTTC. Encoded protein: CASSQDSGTGAYEQYF.

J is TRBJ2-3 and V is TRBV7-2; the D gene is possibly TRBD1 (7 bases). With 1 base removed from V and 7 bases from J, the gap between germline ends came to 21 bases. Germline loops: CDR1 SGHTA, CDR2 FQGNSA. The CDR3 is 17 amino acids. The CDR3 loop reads CASSLGRGGGNMYTQYF. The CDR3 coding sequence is TGTGCCAGCAGCTTAGGCCGTGGAGGGGGCAACATGTATACGCAGTATTTT.

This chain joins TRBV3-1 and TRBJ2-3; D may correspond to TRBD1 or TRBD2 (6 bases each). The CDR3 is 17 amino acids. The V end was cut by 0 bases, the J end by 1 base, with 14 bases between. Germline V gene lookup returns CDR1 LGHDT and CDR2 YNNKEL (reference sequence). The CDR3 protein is CASSQDWRAGGTDTQYF. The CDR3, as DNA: TGTGCCAGCAGCCAAGATTGGAGGGCAGGGGGCACAGATACGCAGTATTTT.

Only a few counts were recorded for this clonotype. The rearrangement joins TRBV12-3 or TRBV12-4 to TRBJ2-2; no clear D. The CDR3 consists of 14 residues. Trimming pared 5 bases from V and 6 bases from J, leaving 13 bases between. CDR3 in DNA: TGTGCCAGCAGTACCCTTAGTAGGGCCGGGGAGCTGTTTTTT. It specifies CASSTLSRAGELFF.